These T cell receptor beta chains were read from a single sample in a study of molecular identifiers for immune sequencing clone quantification. Using its own MiXCR run on the PCR reads, TCRdb lists one record per CDR3 protein. The sample has fewer than 45,000 distinct CDR3 sequences; roughly 18% are singletons. Sequencing was done on a sample of naive CD8+ T cells from blood, with Jurkat cell RNA spiked in. These receptors were taken from a human donor in good health. Some libraries in this study had Jurkat cell RNA spiked in. Both conserved end residues are part of each CDR3. Fields, in order: D gene, V gene, clone size, J gene, CDR3 DNA, CDR3 protein. D genes are given only for firm matches. Expanded clones are given a class, and other clones once, few, many or no size at all.

D gene: NA; V gene: TRBV9; clone size: many; J gene: TRBJ2-7; CDR3 DNA: TGTGCCAGCAGCGTAGGAGATAGCGACGAGCAGTACTTC; CDR3 protein: CASSVGDSDEQYF
D gene: NA; V gene: TRBV27; clone size: many; J gene: TRBJ1-6; CDR3 DNA: TGTGCCAGCAGTTTGGGTGGGAATTCACCCCTCCACTTT; CDR3 protein: CASSLGGNSPLHF
D gene: NA; V gene: TRBV2; clone size: many; J gene: TRBJ1-1; CDR3 DNA: TGTGCCAGCAAAAGGCAGAACACTGAAGCTTTCTTT; CDR3 protein: CASKRQNTEAFF
D gene: TRBD2; V gene: TRBV9; clone size: many; J gene: TRBJ2-1; CDR3 DNA: TGTGCCAGCAGCCCGAGGACTAGCGGAGCCAATGAGCAGTTCTTC; CDR3 protein: CASSPRTSGANEQFF
D gene: NA; V gene: TRBV6-5; clone size: many; J gene: TRBJ2-7; CDR3 DNA: TGTGCCAGCACTGACACCCTAATCTACGAGCAGTACTTC; CDR3 protein: CASTDTLIYEQYF
D gene: TRBD1; V gene: TRBV28; clone size: many; J gene: TRBJ1-5; CDR3 DNA: TGTGCCAGCAGTGACAGGGGAATCAGCAATCAGCCCCAGCATTTT; CDR3 protein: CASSDRGISNQPQHF
D gene: NA; V gene: TRBV20-1; clone size: few; J gene: TRBJ2-7; CDR3 DNA: TGCAGTGCTAGAGGGGGGCTGGTGAGCGAGCAGTACTTC; CDR3 protein: CSARGGLVSEQYF
D gene: NA; V gene: TRBV2; clone size: many; J gene: TRBJ1-2; CDR3 DNA: TGTGCCAGCAACGGGGATTACTATGGCTACACCTTC; CDR3 protein: CASNGDYYGYTF
D gene: NA; V gene: TRBV4-3; clone size: many; J gene: TRBJ2-6; CDR3 DNA: TGCGCCAGCAGCCAAGATCGAGAGAGCTATGGGGCCAACGTCCTGACTTTC; CDR3 protein: CASSQDRESYGANVLTF
D gene: TRBD2; V gene: TRBV7-2; clone size: many; J gene: TRBJ2-7; CDR3 DNA: TGTGCCAGCAGCTCGATAGCGGGAGCCTACCTCCCCTCCTACGAGCAGTACTTC; CDR3 protein: CASSSIAGAYLPSYEQYF
D gene: NA; V gene: TRBV13; clone size: medium-sized; J gene: TRBJ2-7; CDR3 DNA: TGTGCCAGCAGCCCCGCTCGCGAGCAGTACTTC; CDR3 protein: CASSPAREQYF
D gene: TRBD2; V gene: TRBV6-5; clone size: many; J gene: TRBJ2-2; CDR3 DNA: TGTGCCAGCAGTTACTCGAAACTAGCGAAGAACACCGGGGAGCTGTTTTTT; CDR3 protein: CASSYSKLAKNTGELFF
D gene: NA; V gene: TRBV28; clone size: many; J gene: TRBJ1-5; CDR3 DNA: TGTGCCAGCAGTTTACCCGACGTGTCCTCCAATCAACCCCAGCATTTT; CDR3 protein: CASSLPDVSSNQPQHF
D gene: NA; V gene: TRBV3-1; clone size: NA; J gene: TRBJ2-7; CDR3 DNA: TGTGCCAGCAGCCAAGGGGACTACGAGCAGTACTTC; CDR3 protein: CASSQGDYEQYF
D gene: TRBD2; V gene: TRBV4-3; clone size: many; J gene: TRBJ2-1; CDR3 DNA: TGCGCCAGCAGCCAGGGACTAGCGGGAGTCTTGTATGAGCAGTTCTTC; CDR3 protein: CASSQGLAGVLYEQFF
D gene: NA; V gene: TRBV21-1; clone size: many; J gene: TRBJ1-1; CDR3 DNA: TGTGCCAGCAGCAAAGGTCCGGGTCGCGGATCCATGAACACTGAAGCTTTCTTT; CDR3 protein: CASSKGPGRGSMNTEAFF
D gene: NA; V gene: TRBV20-1; clone size: few; J gene: TRBJ2-5; CDR3 DNA: TGCAGTGCTAGAGTCCCCGTCCTAAACTGGGAGACCCAGTACTTC; CDR3 protein: CSARVPVLNWETQYF
D gene: TRBD2; V gene: TRBV4-1; clone size: many; J gene: TRBJ2-1; CDR3 DNA: TGCGCCAGCAGCCAAGTCTTACGGGAGGTTGAGCAGTTCTTC; CDR3 protein: CASSQVLREVEQFF
D gene: TRBD1; V gene: TRBV29-1; clone size: few; J gene: TRBJ1-2; CDR3 DNA: TGCAGCGTTGAACCTCCGGGACAGGGTGGAGGCTACACCTTC; CDR3 protein: CSVEPPGQGGGYTF
D gene: TRBD1; V gene: TRBV6-5; clone size: many; J gene: TRBJ2-5; CDR3 DNA: TGTGCCAGCAGTTACCCTGACAGGGTAGGAGTGATTGGAGAGACCCAGTACTTC; CDR3 protein: CASSYPDRVGVIGETQYF
D gene: TRBD2; V gene: TRBV27; clone size: few; J gene: TRBJ2-1; CDR3 DNA: TGTGCCAGCCAAGGGGGACTAGCGCCGTACAATGAGCAGTTCTTC; CDR3 protein: CASQGGLAPYNEQFF
D gene: NA; V gene: TRBV19; clone size: few; J gene: TRBJ1-5; CDR3 DNA: TGTGCCAGTAGTCAGGGTGGGCAGCCCCAGCATTTT; CDR3 protein: CASSQGGQPQHF
D gene: TRBD2; V gene: TRBV28; clone size: many; J gene: TRBJ2-7; CDR3 DNA: TGTGCCAGCAGGGGACTAGGAGGTGCCGAGCAGTACTTC; CDR3 protein: CASRGLGGAEQYF
D gene: NA; V gene: TRBV5-1; clone size: many; J gene: TRBJ1-1; CDR3 DNA: TGCGCCAGCAGCCAAAACAGGGTCCGGAACACTGAAGCTTTCTTT; CDR3 protein: CASSQNRVRNTEAFF
D gene: NA; V gene: TRBV6-1; clone size: many; J gene: TRBJ2-1; CDR3 DNA: TGTGCCAGTATGGGGGGCTCCTACAATGAGCAGTTCTTC; CDR3 protein: CASMGGSYNEQFF
D gene: NA; V gene: TRBV28; clone size: NA; J gene: TRBJ2-1; CDR3 DNA: TGTGCCAGCAGTTTTGGGGGCTTCGACAATGAGCAGTTCTTC; CDR3 protein: CASSFGGFDNEQFF
D gene: NA; V gene: TRBV25-1; clone size: many; J gene: TRBJ2-5; CDR3 DNA: TGTGCCAGCAGTGAATCTGACCGACAAAAGACCCAGTACTTC; CDR3 protein: CASSESDRQKTQYF
D gene: NA; V gene: TRBV9; clone size: many; J gene: TRBJ2-4; CDR3 DNA: TGTGCCAGCCAAGAGGGGGTAGCCAAAAACATTCAGTACTTC; CDR3 protein: CASQEGVAKNIQYF
D gene: NA; V gene: TRBV7-9; clone size: many; J gene: TRBJ1-4; CDR3 DNA: TGTGCCAGCAGCTTAGAGTTGGGAAAACTGTTTTTT; CDR3 protein: CASSLELGKLFF
D gene: TRBD2; V gene: TRBV4-3; clone size: many; J gene: TRBJ2-4; CDR3 DNA: TGCGCCAGCAGCCAACGATTTAGCGGGGACTCGGCCAAAAACATTCAGTACTTC; CDR3 protein: CASSQRFSGDSAKNIQYF
D gene: NA; V gene: TRBV6-2/TRBV6-3; clone size: many; J gene: TRBJ2-7; CDR3 DNA: TGTGCCAGCAGTTTCAAGTACGAGCAGTACTTC; CDR3 protein: CASSFKYEQYF
D gene: TRBD1; V gene: TRBV7-9; clone size: many; J gene: TRBJ2-7; CDR3 DNA: TGTGCCAGCAGCTATGGGACAGCCTACGAGCAGTACTTC; CDR3 protein: CASSYGTAYEQYF
D gene: NA; V gene: TRBV7-6; clone size: many; J gene: TRBJ1-5; CDR3 DNA: TGTGCCAGCAGCTTGTCTCCCATCTGGGGGCTAAGCAATCAGCCCCAGCATTTT; CDR3 protein: CASSLSPIWGLSNQPQHF
D gene: TRBD2; V gene: TRBV7-2; clone size: many; J gene: TRBJ2-7; CDR3 DNA: TGTGCCAGCAGCCCCTCGGGACTAGCCTACGAGCAGTACTTC; CDR3 protein: CASSPSGLAYEQYF
D gene: NA; V gene: TRBV4-1; clone size: many; J gene: TRBJ2-7; CDR3 DNA: TGCGCCAGCAGCCAAGGGGACGGACCCTCGAAGAAGTACTTC; CDR3 protein: CASSQGDGPSKKYF
D gene: TRBD1; V gene: TRBV27; clone size: NA; J gene: TRBJ2-1; CDR3 DNA: TGTGCCAGCAAATGGACAGGGGGCTTTAATGAGCAGTTCTTC; CDR3 protein: CASKWTGGFNEQFF
D gene: NA; V gene: TRBV13; clone size: many; J gene: TRBJ2-7; CDR3 DNA: TGTGCCAGCAGACTCCAGGGGTCCGGCTCCTACGAGCAGTACTTC; CDR3 protein: CASRLQGSGSYEQYF
D gene: TRBD1; V gene: TRBV19; clone size: NA; J gene: TRBJ1-5; CDR3 DNA: TGTGCCACCTCCTCGGGGCAGGGGGGACAGCCCCAGCATTTT; CDR3 protein: CATSSGQGGQPQHF
D gene: NA; V gene: TRBV28; clone size: many; J gene: TRBJ2-7; CDR3 DNA: TGTGCCAGCAGTTTAATACAGTCCTACGAGCAGTACTTC; CDR3 protein: CASSLIQSYEQYF
D gene: TRBD1; V gene: TRBV20-1; clone size: NA; J gene: TRBJ2-7; CDR3 DNA: TGCGGTGCTAGAGTAGGACAGGGGCAACCGACCTTAAGGGAGCAGTACTTC; CDR3 protein: CGARVGQGQPTLREQYF
D gene: NA; V gene: TRBV5-1; clone size: many; J gene: TRBJ2-7; CDR3 DNA: TGCGCCAGCAGCGACAAGGCCAAGAGCTCCTACGAGCAGTACTTC; CDR3 protein: CASSDKAKSSYEQYF
D gene: TRBD1; V gene: TRBV6-2/TRBV6-3; clone size: many; J gene: TRBJ2-7; CDR3 DNA: TGTGCCAGCCGGGACAGGGGCTACGAGCAGTACTTC; CDR3 protein: CASRDRGYEQYF
D gene: NA; V gene: TRBV9; clone size: many; J gene: TRBJ1-6; CDR3 DNA: TGTGCCAGCAGCCCCTGGGGGGGATCCCCCCTCCACTTT; CDR3 protein: CASSPWGGSPLHF
D gene: NA; V gene: TRBV5-1; clone size: many; J gene: TRBJ1-2; CDR3 DNA: TGCGCCAGCAGCTTAGAGGGAACGGATGGCTACACCTTC; CDR3 protein: CASSLEGTDGYTF
D gene: NA; V gene: TRBV12-3/TRBV12-4; clone size: many; J gene: TRBJ1-1; CDR3 DNA: TGTGCCAGTGGAGGGGGCACTGAAGCTTTCTTT; CDR3 protein: CASGGGTEAFF
D gene: NA; V gene: TRBV28; clone size: many; J gene: TRBJ2-3; CDR3 DNA: TGTGCCAGCAACGAGGTCCAGCCCACTCCAGATACGCAGTATTTT; CDR3 protein: CASNEVQPTPDTQYF
D gene: TRBD2; V gene: TRBV5-8; clone size: many; J gene: TRBJ2-1; CDR3 DNA: TGTGCCAGCAGCGACCTACTAGCGACCCGTAATGAGCAGTTCTTC; CDR3 protein: CASSDLLATRNEQFF
D gene: NA; V gene: TRBV18; clone size: many; J gene: TRBJ2-3; CDR3 DNA: TGTGCCAGCTCACCGAAGACGTTGGGTACGCAGTATTTT; CDR3 protein: CASSPKTLGTQYF